Below are 11 T cell receptor beta chains sequenced from a single sample in a study of response to subunit inactivated influenza vaccine. A single record per CDR3 protein comes from TCRdb applying MiXCR to the RT-PCR reads. There are about 800,000 distinct CDR3 sequences in the sample; around 20% occur only once, and roughly a tenth lies in the top ten. The sample in question was PBMCs from blood, obtained 4 to 6 days after vaccination. The receptors stem from a middle-aged man who received an inactivated influenza vaccine.

This clonotype has just a few counts. The V gene is TRBV20-1, the J gene TRBJ2-1; no firm D call. CDR1 is DFQATT, CDR2 SNEGSKA, per germline (reference sequence). V was clipped by 5 bases and J by 0 bases, with 11 bases between them. The length of the CDR3 is 14 residues. The CDR3 is CSAESISSYNEQFF. The CDR3 nucleotides are TGCAGTGCTGAATCTATCAGCTCCTACAATGAGCAGTTCTTC.

The chain uses TRBV7-3 and TRBJ2-2; D is uncertain. Trimming took off 3 bases at V and 6 bases at J, with 8 bases between the two ends. Germline CDR1 and CDR2: SGHTA and FQGTGA. The CDR3 has 13 residues. The CDR3 sequence: CASSFGRSGELFF. The CDR3 coding sequence is TGTGCCAGCAGCTTTGGCCGCTCCGGGGAGCTGTTTTTT.

J is TRBJ2-1 and V is TRBV5-1, with 10 bases lining up with TRBD2. The germline V gene has CDR1 SGHRS and CDR2 YFSETQ. V shed 2 bases, J shed 10 bases, and the junction held 6 bases outside the gene matches. The CDR3 extends over 14 amino acids. The CDR3 nucleotides are TGCGCCAGCAGCTTCGCTAGCGGGAGTGGGGAGCAGTTCTTC. Its translation is CASSFASGSGEQFF.

The rearrangement uses TRBV20-1 and TRBJ2-1; weak D call: TRBD1 (5 bases). There are 14 residues in the CDR3. Per the germline V gene, CDR1 is DFQATT and CDR2 is SNEGSKA (reference sequence). Trimming took off 0 bases at V and 7 bases at J, with 13 bases between the two ends. The CDR3 here is CSARDKAGWNEQFF. In nucleotides, the CDR3 is TGCAGTGCTAGAGATAAGGCAGGGTGGAATGAGCAGTTCTTC.

V is TRBV21-1 and J is TRBJ2-1; TRBD2 was called by the table and not checked on the DNA. TRBV21-1 is tagged as a pseudogene. The CDR3 is 16 amino acids. The CDR3 reads CASSTSGSVSWNEQFF. DNA for the CDR3: TGTGCCAGCAGCACGTCTGGGAGCGTGTCTTGGAATGAGCAGTTCTTC.

The V gene is TRBV7-9, the J gene TRBJ2-7; TRBD2 is a possible D gene (6 bases). The V end was cut by 2 bases, the J end by 5 bases, with 13 bases between. In germline, CDR1 is SEHNR, CDR2 FQNEAQ (reference sequence). CDR3 length equals 14 residues. The CDR3 is CASSLKEGVNEQYF. The CDR3 bases are TGTGCCAGCAGCTTAAAGGAGGGAGTCAACGAGCAGTACTTC.

For the CDR3, the DNA is TGCGCCAGCAGCCAAGATTCAGAAGGGGGGCCCTACAATGAGCAGTTCTTC. Amino acid sequence: CASSQDSEGGPYNEQFF. This rearrangement joins TRBV4-1 to TRBJ2-1; tentatively, D is TRBD1 or TRBD2 (6 bases each). Germline CDR1 and CDR2: MGHRA and YSYEKL. Trimming cost V 0 bases and J 2 bases, with 14 bases left between them. This CDR3 has 17 residues.

The V gene is TRBV6-5, the J gene TRBJ1-2, with a possible D match to TRBD1 (6 bases). CDR1 is MNHEY and CDR2 is SVGAGI in the germline V gene. The CDR3 has 15 residues. Trimming pared 0 bases from V and 8 bases from J, leaving 16 bases between. Written as DNA, the CDR3 is TGTGCCAGCAGTTACTCAGGGGGTAGTTTAAAAGGCTACACCTTC. Translating gives CASSYSGGSLKGYTF.

This clonotype was counted ten times or more. The V call is TRBV12-3 or TRBV12-4, the J call TRBJ2-2; D not certain. This CDR3 spans 16 amino acids. V was shortened by 5 bases and J by 0 bases, with 13 bases between the two germline ends. For the CDR3, the DNA is TGTGCCAGCAGTCCCCGTCTAATCTCGAACACCGGGGAGCTGTTTTTT. Translated: CASSPRLISNTGELFF.

This clonotype was seen more than once but under ten times. J is TRBJ2-7 and V is TRBV14; no firm D call. V lost 0 bases, J lost 5 bases, and 5 bases lay in between. This CDR3 has 12 amino acids. Germline CDR1 and CDR2: SGHDN and FVKESK. This chain's CDR3 is CASSQDLNEQYF. CDR3 nucleotides: TGTGCCAGCAGCCAAGATCTGAACGAGCAGTACTTC.

The CDR3 spells CSVDLAYTGELFF. The CDR3 DNA follows: TGCAGCGTTGACTTGGCCTACACCGGGGAGCTGTTTTTT. The chain uses TRBV29-1 and TRBJ2-2; no clear D gene. CDR1 SQVTM and CDR2 ANQGSEA come from the germline V gene. This CDR3 is built from 13 residues. V lost 3 bases to trimming and J lost 3 bases, with 8 bases between them.